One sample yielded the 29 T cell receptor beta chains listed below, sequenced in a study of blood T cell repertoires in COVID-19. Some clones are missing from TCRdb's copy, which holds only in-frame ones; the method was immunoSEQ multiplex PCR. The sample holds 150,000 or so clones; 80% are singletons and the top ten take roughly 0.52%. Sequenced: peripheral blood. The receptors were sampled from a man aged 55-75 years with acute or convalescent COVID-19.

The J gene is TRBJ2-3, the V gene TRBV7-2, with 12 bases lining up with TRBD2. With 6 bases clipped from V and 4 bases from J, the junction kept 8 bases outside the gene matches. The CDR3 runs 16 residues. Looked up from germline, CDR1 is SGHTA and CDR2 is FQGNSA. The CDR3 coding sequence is TGTGCCAGCAGGGTCGCTAGCGGGGGGGCCCCAGATACGCAGTATTTT. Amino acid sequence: CASRVASGGAPDTQYF.

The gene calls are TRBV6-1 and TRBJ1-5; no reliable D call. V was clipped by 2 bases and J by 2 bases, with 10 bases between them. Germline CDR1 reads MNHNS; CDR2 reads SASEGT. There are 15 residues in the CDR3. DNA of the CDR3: TGTGCCAGCAGTGAACGGGGAGGCGGCAATCAGCCCCAGCATTTT. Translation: CASSERGGGNQPQHF.

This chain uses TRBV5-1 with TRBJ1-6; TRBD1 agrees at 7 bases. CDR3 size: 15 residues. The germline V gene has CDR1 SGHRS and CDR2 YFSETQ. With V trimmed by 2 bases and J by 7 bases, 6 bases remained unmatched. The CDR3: CASSFTGEDNSPLHF. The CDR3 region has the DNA TGCGCCAGCAGCTTTACAGGGGAAGACAATTCACCCCTCCACTTT.

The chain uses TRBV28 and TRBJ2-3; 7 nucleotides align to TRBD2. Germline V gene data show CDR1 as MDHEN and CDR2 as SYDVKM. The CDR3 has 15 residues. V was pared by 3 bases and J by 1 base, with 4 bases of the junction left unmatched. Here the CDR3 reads CASSFLGGGTDTQYF. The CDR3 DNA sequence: TGTGCCAGCAGTTTTTTGGGGGGGGGCACAGATACGCAGTATTTT.

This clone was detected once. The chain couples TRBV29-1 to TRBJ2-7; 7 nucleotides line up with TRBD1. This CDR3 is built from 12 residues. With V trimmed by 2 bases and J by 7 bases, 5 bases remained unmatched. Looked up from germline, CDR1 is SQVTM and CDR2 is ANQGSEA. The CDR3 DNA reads TGCAGCGTTGAACAGGCAGGGGGAGAGCAGTACTTC. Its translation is CSVEQAGGEQYF.

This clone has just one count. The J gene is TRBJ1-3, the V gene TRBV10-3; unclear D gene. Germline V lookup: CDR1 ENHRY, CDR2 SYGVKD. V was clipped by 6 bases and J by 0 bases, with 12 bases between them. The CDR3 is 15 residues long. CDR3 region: CAISTHGGSGNTIYF. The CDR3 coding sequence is TGTGCCATCAGCACGCACGGAGGCTCTGGAAACACCATATATTTT.

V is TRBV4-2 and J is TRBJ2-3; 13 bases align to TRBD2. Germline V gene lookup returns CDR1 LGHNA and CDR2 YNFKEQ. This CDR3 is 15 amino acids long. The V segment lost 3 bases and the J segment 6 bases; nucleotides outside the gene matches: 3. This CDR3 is CASSQGLAGSDTQYF. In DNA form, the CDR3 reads TGTGCCAGCAGCCAGGGACTAGCGGGATCGGATACGCAGTATTTT.

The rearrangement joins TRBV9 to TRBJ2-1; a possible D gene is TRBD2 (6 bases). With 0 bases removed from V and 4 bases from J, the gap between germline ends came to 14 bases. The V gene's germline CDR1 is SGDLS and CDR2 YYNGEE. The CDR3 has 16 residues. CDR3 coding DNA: TGTGCCAGCAGCGTAGACTCGGGAGACGCTTACAATGAGCAGTTCTTC. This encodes CASSVDSGDAYNEQFF.

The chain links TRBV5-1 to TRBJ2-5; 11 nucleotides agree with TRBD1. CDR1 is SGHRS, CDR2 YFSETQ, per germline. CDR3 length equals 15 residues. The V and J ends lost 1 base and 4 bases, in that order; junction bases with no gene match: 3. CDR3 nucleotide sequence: TGCGCCAGCAGCTTGACCGGACAGGGGGCAGAGACCCAGTACTTC. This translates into CASSLTGQGAETQYF.

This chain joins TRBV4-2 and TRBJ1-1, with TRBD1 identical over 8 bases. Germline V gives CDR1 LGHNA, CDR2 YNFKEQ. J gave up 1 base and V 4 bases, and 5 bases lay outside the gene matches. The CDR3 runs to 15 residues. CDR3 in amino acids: CASSLGTGQNTEAFF. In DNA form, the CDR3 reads TGTGCCAGCAGCCTGGGGACAGGCCAGAACACTGAAGCTTTCTTT.

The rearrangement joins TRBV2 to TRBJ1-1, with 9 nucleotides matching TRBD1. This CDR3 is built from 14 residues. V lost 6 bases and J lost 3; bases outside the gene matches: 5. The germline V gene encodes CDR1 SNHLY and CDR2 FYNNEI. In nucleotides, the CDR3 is TGTGCCAGCAGGCAAGACAGGGGGGACACTGAAGCTTTCTTT. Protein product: CASRQDRGDTEAFF.

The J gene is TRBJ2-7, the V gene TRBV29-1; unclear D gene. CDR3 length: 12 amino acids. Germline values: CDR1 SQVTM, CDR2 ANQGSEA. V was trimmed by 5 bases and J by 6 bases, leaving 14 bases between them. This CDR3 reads CSVRDYRFEQYF. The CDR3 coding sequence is TGCAGCGTTCGCGATTATCGATTCGAGCAGTACTTC.

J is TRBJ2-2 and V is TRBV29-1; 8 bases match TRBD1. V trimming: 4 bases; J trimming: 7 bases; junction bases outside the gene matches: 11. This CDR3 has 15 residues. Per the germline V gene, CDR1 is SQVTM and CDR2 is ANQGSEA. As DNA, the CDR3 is TGCAGCGTTGCCCAGGGGGCGAGGATGAGCGGGGAGCTGTTTTTT. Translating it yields CSVAQGARMSGELFF.

The CDR3 DNA reads TGTGCCAGCAGCAATCGCGGGGGGACTAGCGGCAATGAGCAGTTCTTC. Its protein is CASSNRGGTSGNEQFF. The chain couples TRBV9 to TRBJ2-1, with 11 bases fitting TRBD2. The CDR3 length is 16 residues. Germline V gives CDR1 SGDLS, CDR2 YYNGEE. J lost 6 bases, V lost 4 bases, and 9 bases had no gene match.

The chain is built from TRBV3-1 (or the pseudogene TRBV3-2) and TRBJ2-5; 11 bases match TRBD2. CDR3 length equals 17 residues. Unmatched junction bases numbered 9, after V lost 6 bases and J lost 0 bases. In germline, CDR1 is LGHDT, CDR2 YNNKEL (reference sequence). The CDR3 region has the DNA TGTGCCAGCAGTCTGAGGAGACTAGCGGGGTACCAAGAGACCCAGTACTTC. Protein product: CASSLRRLAGYQETQYF.

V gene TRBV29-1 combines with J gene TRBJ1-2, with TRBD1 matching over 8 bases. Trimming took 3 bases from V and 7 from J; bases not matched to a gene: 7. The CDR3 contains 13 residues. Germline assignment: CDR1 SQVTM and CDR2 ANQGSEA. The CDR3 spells CSVEPGGEFGYTF. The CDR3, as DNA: TGCAGCGTTGAGCCAGGGGGCGAGTTTGGCTACACCTTC. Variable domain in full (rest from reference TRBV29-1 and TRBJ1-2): SAVISQKPSRDICQRGTSLTIQCQVDSQVTMMFWYRQQPGQSLTLIATANQGSEATYESGFVIDKFPISRPNLTFSTLTVSNMSPEDSSIYLCSVEPGGEFGYTFGSGTRLTVV.

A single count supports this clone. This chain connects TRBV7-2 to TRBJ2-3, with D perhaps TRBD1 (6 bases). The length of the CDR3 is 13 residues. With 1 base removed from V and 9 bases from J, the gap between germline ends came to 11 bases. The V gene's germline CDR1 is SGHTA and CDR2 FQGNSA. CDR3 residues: CASSLVFRGTQYF. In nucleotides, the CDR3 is TGTGCCAGCAGCTTAGTATTCAGGGGAACGCAGTATTTT.

Written as DNA, the CDR3 is TGTGCCAGCAGCTTGGCGGTATCCGGGGCCAACGTCCTGACTTTC. Protein: CASSLAVSGANVLTF. This chain links TRBV5-4 with TRBJ2-6; D is uncertain. The CDR3 sequence is 15 residues long. Germline CDR1 reads SGHNT; CDR2 reads YYREEE (reference sequence). V lost 0 bases and J lost 4, with 8 bases in between. Supplemented by reference TRBV5-4 and TRBJ2-6, the full variable domain reads ETGVTQSPTHLIKTRGQQVTLRCSSQSGHNTVSWYQQALGQGPQFIFQYYREEENGRGNFPPRFSGLQFPNYSSELNVNALELDDSALYLCASSLAVSGANVLTFGAGSRLTVL.

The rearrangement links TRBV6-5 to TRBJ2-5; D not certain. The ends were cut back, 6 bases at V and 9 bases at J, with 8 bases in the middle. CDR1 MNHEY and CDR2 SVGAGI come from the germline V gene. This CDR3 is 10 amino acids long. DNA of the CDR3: TGTGCCAGCAGCCCCGTGTCCCAGTACTTC. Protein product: CASSPVSQYF.

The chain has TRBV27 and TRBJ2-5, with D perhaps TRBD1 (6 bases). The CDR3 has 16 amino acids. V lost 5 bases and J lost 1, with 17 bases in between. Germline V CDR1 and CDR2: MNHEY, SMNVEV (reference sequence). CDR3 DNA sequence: TGTGCCAGCAGTCTTACAGGGTTTCTAGCCCAAGAGACCCAGTACTTC. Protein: CASSLTGFLAQETQYF.

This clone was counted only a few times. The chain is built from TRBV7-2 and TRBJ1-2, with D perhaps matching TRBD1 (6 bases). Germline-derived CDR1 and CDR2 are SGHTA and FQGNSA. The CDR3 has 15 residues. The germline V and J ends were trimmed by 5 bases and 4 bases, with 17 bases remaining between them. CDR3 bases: TGTGCCAGCAGCCAGAAGGGGGGAGGGACCTATGGCTACACCTTC. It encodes CASSQKGGGTYGYTF.

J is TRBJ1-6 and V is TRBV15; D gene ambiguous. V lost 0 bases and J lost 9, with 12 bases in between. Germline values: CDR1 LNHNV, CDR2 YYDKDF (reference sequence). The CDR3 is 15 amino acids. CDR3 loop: CATSRDKRVGSPLHF. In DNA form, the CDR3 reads TGTGCCACCAGCAGAGATAAGAGAGTTGGTTCACCCCTCCACTTT.

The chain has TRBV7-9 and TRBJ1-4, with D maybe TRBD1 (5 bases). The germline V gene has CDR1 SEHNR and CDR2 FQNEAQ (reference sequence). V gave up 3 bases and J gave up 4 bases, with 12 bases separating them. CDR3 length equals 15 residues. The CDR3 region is CASSLGQGHNEKLFF. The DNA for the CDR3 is TGTGCCAGCAGCTTGGGGCAGGGTCATAATGAAAAACTGTTTTTT.

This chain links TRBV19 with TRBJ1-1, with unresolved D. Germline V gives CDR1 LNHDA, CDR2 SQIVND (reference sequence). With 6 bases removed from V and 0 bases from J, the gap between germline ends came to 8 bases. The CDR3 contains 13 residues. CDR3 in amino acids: CASRDIMNTEAFF. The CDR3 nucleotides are TGTGCCAGTAGAGACATAATGAACACTGAAGCTTTCTTT.

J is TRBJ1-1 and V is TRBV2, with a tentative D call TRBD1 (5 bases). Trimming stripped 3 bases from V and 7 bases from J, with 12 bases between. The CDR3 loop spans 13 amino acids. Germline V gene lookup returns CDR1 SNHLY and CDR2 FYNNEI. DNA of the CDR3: TGTGCCAGCAGTGACGGGGGAAGGGGTGAAGCTTTCTTT. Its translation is CASSDGGRGEAFF.

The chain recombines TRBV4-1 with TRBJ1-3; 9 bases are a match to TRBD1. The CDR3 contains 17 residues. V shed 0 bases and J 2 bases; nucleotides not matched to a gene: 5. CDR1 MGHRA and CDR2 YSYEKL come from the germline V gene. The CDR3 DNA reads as TGCGCCAGCAGCCAAGAAGGGAGACAGGGGGCTGGAAACACCATATATTTT. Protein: CASSQEGRQGAGNTIYF.

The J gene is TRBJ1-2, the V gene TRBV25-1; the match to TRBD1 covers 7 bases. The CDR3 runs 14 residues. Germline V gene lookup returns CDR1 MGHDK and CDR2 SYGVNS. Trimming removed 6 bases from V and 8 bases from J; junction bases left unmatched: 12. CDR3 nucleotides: TGTGCCAGCAGCCCCATCGACAGGGTCGGGGGCTACACCTTC. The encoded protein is CASSPIDRVGGYTF.

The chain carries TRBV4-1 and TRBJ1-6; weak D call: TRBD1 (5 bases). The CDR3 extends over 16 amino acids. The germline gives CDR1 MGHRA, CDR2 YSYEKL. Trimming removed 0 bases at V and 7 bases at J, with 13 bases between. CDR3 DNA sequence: TGCGCCAGCAGCCAAGATAGGCGGACACTAAATTCACCCCTCCACTTT. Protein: CASSQDRRTLNSPLHF.

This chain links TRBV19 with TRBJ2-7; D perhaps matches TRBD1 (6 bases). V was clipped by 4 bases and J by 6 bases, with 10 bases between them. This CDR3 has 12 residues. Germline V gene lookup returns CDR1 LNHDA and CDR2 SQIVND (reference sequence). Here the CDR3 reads CASSTQGPEQYF. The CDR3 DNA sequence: TGTGCCAGTAGTACACAGGGTCCCGAGCAGTACTTC.